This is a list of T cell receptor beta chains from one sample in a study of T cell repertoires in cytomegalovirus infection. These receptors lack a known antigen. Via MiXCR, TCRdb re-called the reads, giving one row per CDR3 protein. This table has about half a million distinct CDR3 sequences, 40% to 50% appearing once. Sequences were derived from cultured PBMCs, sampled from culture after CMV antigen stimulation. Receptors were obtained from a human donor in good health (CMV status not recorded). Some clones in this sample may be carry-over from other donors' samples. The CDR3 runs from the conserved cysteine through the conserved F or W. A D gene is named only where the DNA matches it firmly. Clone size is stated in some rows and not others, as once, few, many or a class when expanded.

CDR3 DNA: TGCGCCAGCAGTGAGTCCTTGACAGGGGGCCAAGAGACCCAGTACTTC
CDR3 protein: CASSESLTGGQETQYF
clone size: few
J gene: TRBJ2-5
V gene: TRBV10-1
D gene: TRBD1

CDR3 DNA: TGTGCCAGCAGCTCTGACCCGGGACTAGCGGTAGAAAAAGCCTACAATGAGCAGTTCTTC
CDR3 protein: CASSSDPGLAVEKAYNEQFF
clone size: .
J gene: TRBJ2-1
V gene: TRBV7-6
D gene: TRBD2

CDR3 DNA: TGTGCCAGCAGTTTTGCGGCCGGGGAGCTGTTTTTT
CDR3 protein: CASSFAAGELFF
clone size: .
J gene: TRBJ2-2
V gene: TRBV12-3/TRBV12-4
D gene: .

CDR3 DNA: TGTGCCAGCAGGAGAAACGTCGAGCAGTACTTC
CDR3 protein: CASRRNVEQYF
clone size: .
J gene: TRBJ2-7
V gene: TRBV6-5
D gene: .

CDR3 DNA: TGTGCCAGCAGCCCGGGATCGACGTTTGCTAATGAAAAACTGTTTTTT
CDR3 protein: CASSPGSTFANEKLFF
clone size: .
J gene: TRBJ1-4
V gene: TRBV7-4
D gene: .

CDR3 DNA: TGTGCCAGCAGCTTTGGAAGCGCGAACACCGGGGAGCTGTTTTTT
CDR3 protein: CASSFGSANTGELFF
clone size: .
J gene: TRBJ2-2
V gene: TRBV7-6
D gene: .

CDR3 DNA: TGTGCCAGCAGTCCCGTCGGGAGCAGAAAAATCCCTAGCACAGATACGCAGTATTTT
CDR3 protein: CASSPVGSRKIPSTDTQYF
clone size: .
J gene: TRBJ2-3
V gene: TRBV28
D gene: .

CDR3 DNA: TGTGCCAGCAGCCGCGCCCCTCTAGCGGGAGGAGGGAATGAGCAGTTCTTC
CDR3 protein: CASSRAPLAGGGNEQFF
clone size: .
J gene: TRBJ2-1
V gene: TRBV7-2
D gene: TRBD2

CDR3 DNA: TGTGCCAGTAGTATAGGGGGACTAGCGGGGGGCCACTGGACCTACGAGCAGTACTTC
CDR3 protein: CASSIGGLAGGHWTYEQYF
clone size: .
J gene: TRBJ2-7
V gene: TRBV19
D gene: TRBD2

CDR3 DNA: TGTGCCAGCAGTAGACGACAGGAATTGGGTGGCTACACCTTC
CDR3 protein: CASSRRQELGGYTF
clone size: .
J gene: TRBJ1-2
V gene: TRBV7-9
D gene: .

CDR3 DNA: TGTGCCAGCGCACAGGGAACCGACCTAATATGGGGGAGGGCTTTCTTT
CDR3 protein: CASAQGTDLIWGRAFF
clone size: .
J gene: TRBJ1-1
V gene: TRBV15
D gene: .

CDR3 DNA: TGTGCCAGCAGCCAAATCCACTACGAGCAGTACTTC
CDR3 protein: CASSQIHYEQYF
clone size: .
J gene: TRBJ2-7
V gene: TRBV14
D gene: .

CDR3 DNA: TGTGCTGTGGGGCGGAACCCCACAGATACGCAGTATTTT
CDR3 protein: CAVGRNPTDTQYF
clone size: few
J gene: TRBJ2-3
V gene: TRBV12-5
D gene: .

CDR3 DNA: TGTGCCAGCAGCCATACCTCACGACCAAACCAGGAGACCCAGTACTTC
CDR3 protein: CASSHTSRPNQETQYF
clone size: once
J gene: TRBJ2-5
V gene: TRBV3-1
D gene: .

CDR3 DNA: TGTGCCAGCAGCTTACTCCCAGGGAGGTTTCATTCACCCCTCCACTTT
CDR3 protein: CASSLLPGRFHSPLHF
clone size: few
J gene: TRBJ1-6
V gene: TRBV7-2
D gene: .

CDR3 DNA: TGTGCCGGATCGACAGGGATCAATTCACCCCTCCACTTT
CDR3 protein: CAGSTGINSPLHF
clone size: few
J gene: TRBJ1-6
V gene: TRBV6-1
D gene: TRBD1

CDR3 DNA: TGTGCCAGCAGCCTTGCCGGGACAGGGAACAACGAGCAGTACTTC
CDR3 protein: CASSLAGTGNNEQYF
clone size: .
J gene: TRBJ2-7
V gene: TRBV27
D gene: TRBD1

CDR3 DNA: TGTGCCAGCAGTTTTGGTTCTCCCTACAATGAGCAGTTCTTC
CDR3 protein: CASSFGSPYNEQFF
clone size: .
J gene: TRBJ2-1
V gene: TRBV27
D gene: .

CDR3 DNA: TGTGCCATCAGAGAGACTAGCGGGACTAGCACAGATACGCAGTATTTT
CDR3 protein: CAIRETSGTSTDTQYF
clone size: .
J gene: TRBJ2-3
V gene: TRBV10-3
D gene: TRBD2

CDR3 DNA: TGCGCCAGCAGCTTGCAGGGTGACCAAGAGACCCAGTACTTC
CDR3 protein: CASSLQGDQETQYF
clone size: .
J gene: TRBJ2-5
V gene: TRBV5-1
D gene: .